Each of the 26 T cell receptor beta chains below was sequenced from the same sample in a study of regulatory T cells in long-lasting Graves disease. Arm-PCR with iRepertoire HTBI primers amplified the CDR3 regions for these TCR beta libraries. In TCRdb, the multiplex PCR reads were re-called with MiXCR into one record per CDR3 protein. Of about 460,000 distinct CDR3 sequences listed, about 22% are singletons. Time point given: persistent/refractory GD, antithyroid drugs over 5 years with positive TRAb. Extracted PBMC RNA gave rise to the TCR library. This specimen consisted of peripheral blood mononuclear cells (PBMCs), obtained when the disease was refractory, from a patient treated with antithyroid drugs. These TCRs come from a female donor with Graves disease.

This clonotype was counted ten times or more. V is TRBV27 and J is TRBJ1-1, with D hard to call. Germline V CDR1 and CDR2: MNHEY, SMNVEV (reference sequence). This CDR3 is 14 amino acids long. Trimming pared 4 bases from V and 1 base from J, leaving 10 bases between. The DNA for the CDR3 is TGTGCCAGCAGTTCGCTAGACTCGAACACTGAAGCTTTCTTT. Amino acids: CASSSLDSNTEAFF.

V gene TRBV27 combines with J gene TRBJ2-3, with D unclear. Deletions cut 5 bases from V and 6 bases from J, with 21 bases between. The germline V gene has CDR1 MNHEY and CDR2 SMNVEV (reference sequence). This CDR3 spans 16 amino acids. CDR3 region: CASSPTGPKFFDTQYF. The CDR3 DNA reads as TGTGCCAGCAGTCCGACGGGCCCCAAATTTTTTGATACGCAGTATTTT.

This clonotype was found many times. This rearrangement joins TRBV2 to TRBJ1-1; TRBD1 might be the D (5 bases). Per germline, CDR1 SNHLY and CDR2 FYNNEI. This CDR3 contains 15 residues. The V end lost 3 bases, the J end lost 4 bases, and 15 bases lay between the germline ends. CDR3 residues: CASSESLGVATEAFF. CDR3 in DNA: TGTGCCAGCAGTGAGAGTTTAGGGGTGGCCACTGAAGCTTTCTTT.

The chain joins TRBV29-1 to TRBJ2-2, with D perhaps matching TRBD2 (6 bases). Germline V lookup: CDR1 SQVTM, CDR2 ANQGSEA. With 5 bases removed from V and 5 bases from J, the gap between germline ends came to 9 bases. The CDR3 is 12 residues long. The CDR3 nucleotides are TGCAGCGTTTGGGGGGTGACCGGGGAGCTGTTTTTT. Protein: CSVWGVTGELFF.

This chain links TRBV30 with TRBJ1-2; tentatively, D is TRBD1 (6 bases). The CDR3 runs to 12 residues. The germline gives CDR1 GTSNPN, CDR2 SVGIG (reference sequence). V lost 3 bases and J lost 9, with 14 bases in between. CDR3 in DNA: TGTGCCTGGAGGGATACAGGGCTAAGCTACACCTTC. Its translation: CAWRDTGLSYTF.

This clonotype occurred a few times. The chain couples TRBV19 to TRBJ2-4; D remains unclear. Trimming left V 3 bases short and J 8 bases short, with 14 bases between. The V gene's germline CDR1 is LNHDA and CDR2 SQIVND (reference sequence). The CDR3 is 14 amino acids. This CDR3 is CASSIQAPVDIQYF. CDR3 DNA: TGTGCCAGTAGTATCCAGGCCCCTGTTGACATTCAGTACTTC.

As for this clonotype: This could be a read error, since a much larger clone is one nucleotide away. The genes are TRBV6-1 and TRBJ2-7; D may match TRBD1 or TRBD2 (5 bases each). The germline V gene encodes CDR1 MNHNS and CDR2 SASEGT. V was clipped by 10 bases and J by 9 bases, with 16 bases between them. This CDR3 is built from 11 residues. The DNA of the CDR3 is TGTGCCACCCATCTAGGGACCGGGCAGTACTTC. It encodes CATHLGTGQYF.

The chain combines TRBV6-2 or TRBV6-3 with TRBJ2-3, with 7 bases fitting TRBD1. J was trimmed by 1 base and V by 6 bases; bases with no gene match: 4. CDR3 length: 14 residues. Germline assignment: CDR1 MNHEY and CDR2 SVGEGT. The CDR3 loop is CASSRGQRTDTQYF. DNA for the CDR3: TGTGCCAGCAGCAGGGGACAGCGCACAGATACGCAGTATTTT.

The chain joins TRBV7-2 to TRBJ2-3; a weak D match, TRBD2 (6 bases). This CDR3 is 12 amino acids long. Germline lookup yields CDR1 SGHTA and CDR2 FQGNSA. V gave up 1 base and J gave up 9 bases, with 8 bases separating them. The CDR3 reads CASSLDAGTQYF. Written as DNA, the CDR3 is TGTGCCAGCAGCTTAGACGCGGGGACGCAGTATTTT.

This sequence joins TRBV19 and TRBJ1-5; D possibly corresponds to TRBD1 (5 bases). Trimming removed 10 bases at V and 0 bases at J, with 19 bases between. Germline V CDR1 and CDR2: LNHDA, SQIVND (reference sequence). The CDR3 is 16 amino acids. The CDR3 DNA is TGTGCCACAAGTTCCGCCGGACACCTTAGCAATCAGCCCCAGCATTTT. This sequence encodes CATSSAGHLSNQPQHF.

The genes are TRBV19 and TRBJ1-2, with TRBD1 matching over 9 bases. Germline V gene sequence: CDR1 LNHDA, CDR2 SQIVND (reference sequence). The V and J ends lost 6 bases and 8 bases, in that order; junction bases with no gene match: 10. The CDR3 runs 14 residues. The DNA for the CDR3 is TGTGCCAGTAGGCGGGACAGGGTAACCTACGGCTACACCTTC. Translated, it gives CASRRDRVTYGYTF.

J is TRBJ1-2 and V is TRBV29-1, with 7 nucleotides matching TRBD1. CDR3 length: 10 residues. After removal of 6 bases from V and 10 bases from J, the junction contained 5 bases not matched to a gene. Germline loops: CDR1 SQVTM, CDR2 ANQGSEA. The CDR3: CSVADRDYTF. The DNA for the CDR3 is TGCAGCGTCGCCGACAGGGACTACACCTTC.

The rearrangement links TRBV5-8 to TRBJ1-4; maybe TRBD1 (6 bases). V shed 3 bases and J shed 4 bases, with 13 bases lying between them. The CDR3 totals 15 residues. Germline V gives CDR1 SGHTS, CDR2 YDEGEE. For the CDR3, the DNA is TGTGCCAGCAGCTCAGAGGACAGATATAATGAAAAACTGTTTTTT. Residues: CASSSEDRYNEKLFF.

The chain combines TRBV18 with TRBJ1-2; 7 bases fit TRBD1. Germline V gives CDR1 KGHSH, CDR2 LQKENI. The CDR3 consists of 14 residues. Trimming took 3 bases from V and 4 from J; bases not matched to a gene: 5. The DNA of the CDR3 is TGTGCCAGCTCACCCTCGGGACAGCTCTATGGCTACACCTTC. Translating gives CASSPSGQLYGYTF.

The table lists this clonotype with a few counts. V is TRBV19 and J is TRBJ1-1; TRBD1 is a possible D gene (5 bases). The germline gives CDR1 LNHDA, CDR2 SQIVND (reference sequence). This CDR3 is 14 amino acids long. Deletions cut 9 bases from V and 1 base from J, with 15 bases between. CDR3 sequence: CASGGVTPNTEAFF. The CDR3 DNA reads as TGTGCCAGCGGGGGGGTCACTCCGAACACTGAAGCTTTCTTT. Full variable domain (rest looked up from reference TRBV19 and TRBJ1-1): DGGITQSPKYLFRKEGQNVTLSCEQNLNHDAMYWYRQDPGQGLRLIYYSQIVNDFQKGDIAEGYSVSREKKESFPLTVTSAQKNPTAFYLCASGGVTPNTEAFFGQGTRLTVV.

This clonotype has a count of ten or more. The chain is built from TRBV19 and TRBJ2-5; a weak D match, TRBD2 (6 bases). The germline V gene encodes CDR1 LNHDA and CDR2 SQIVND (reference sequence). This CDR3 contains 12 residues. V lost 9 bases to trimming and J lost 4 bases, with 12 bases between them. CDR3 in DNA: TGTGCCAGCAGCCCGGGGGTAGAGACCCAGTACTTC. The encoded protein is CASSPGVETQYF.

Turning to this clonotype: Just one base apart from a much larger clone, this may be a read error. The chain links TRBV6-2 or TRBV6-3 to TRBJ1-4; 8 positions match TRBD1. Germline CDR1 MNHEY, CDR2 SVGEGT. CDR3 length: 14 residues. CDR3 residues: CVSSTGGGGEKLFF. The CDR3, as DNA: TGTGTCAGCAGTACAGGGGGAGGGGGTGAAAAACTGTTTTTT.

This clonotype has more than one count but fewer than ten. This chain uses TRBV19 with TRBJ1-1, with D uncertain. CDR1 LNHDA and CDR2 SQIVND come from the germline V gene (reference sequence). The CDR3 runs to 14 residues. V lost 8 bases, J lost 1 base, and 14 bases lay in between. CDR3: CASLEVGGNTEAFF. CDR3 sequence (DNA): TGTGCCAGTCTAGAGGTTGGCGGGAACACTGAAGCTTTCTTT. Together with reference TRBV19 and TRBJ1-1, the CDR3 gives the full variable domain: DGGITQSPKYLFRKEGQNVTLSCEQNLNHDAMYWYRQDPGQGLRLIYYSQIVNDFQKGDIAEGYSVSREKKESFPLTVTSAQKNPTAFYLCASLEVGGNTEAFFGQGTRLTVV.

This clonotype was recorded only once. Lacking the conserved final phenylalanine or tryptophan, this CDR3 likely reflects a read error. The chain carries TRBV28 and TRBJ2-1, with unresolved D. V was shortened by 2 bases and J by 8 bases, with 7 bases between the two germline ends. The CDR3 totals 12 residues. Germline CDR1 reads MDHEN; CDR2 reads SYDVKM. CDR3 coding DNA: TGTGCCAGCAGTTTACGGCGTGATGAGCAGTTCTCC. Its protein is CASSLRRDEQFS.

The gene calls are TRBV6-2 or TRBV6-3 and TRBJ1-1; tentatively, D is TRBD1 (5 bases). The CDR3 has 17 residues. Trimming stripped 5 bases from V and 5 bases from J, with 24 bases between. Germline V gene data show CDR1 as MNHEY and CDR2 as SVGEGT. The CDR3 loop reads CASSELFRVQGGTEAFF. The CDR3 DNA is TGTGCCAGCAGTGAATTGTTTAGGGTTCAGGGAGGTACTGAAGCTTTCTTT.

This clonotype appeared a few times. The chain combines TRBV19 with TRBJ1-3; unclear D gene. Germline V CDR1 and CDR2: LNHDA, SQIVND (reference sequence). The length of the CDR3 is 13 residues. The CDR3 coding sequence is TGTGCGCCCCTAGGGAACTCTGGAAACACCATATATTTT. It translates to CAPLGNSGNTIYF.

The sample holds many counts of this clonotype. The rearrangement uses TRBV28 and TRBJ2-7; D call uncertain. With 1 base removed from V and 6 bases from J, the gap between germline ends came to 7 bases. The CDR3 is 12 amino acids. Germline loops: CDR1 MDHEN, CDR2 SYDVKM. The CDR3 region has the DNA TGTGCCAGCAGTTTATCTGCATCCGAGCAGTACTTC. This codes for CASSLSASEQYF. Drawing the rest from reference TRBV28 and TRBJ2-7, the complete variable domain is DVKVTQSSRYLVKRTGEKVFLECVQDMDHENMFWYRQDPGLGLRLIYFSYDVKMKEKGDIPEGYSVSREKKERFSLILESASTNQTSMYLCASSLSASEQYFGPGTRLTVT.

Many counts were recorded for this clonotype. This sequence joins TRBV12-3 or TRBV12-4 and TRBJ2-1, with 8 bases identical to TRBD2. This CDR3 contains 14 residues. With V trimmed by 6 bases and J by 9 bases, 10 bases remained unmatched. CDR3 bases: TGTGCCAGCAGCGTAGCGGGATCTGGGGTTGAGCAGTTCTTC. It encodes CASSVAGSGVEQFF.

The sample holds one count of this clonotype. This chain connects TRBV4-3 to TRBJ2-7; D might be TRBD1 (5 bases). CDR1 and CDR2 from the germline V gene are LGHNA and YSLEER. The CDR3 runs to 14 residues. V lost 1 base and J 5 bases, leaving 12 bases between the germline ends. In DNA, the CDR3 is TGCGCCAGCAGCCAAGGGGGCCAGGGTGACGAGCAGTACTTC. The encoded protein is CASSQGGQGDEQYF.

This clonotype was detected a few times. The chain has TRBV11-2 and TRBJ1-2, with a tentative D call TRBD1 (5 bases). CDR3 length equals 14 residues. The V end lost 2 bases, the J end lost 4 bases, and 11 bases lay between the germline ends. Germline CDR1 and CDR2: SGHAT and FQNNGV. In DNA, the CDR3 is TGTGCCAGCAGCTTACCTACAGGCGTCTATGGCTACACCTTC. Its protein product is CASSLPTGVYGYTF.

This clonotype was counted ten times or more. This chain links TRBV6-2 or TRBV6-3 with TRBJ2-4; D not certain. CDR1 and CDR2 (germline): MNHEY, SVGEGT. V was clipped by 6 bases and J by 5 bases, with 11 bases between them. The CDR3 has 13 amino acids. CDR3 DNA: TGTGCCAGCAGCTCCCCTAGGGAAAACATTCAGTACTTC. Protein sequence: CASSSPRENIQYF.